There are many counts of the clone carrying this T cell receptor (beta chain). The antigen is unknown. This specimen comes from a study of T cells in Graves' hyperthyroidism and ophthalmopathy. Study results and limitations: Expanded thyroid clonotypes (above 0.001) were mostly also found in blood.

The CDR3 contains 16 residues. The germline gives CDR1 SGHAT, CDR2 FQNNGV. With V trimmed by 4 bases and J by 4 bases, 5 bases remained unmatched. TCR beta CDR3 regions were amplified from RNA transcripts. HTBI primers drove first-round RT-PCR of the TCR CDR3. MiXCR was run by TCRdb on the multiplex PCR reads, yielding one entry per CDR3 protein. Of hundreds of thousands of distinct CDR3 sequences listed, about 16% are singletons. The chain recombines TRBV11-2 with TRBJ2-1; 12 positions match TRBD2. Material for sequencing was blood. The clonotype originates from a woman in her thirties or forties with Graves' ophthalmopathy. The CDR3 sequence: CASSWELAGGYNEQFF. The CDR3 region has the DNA TGTGCCAGCAGCTGGGAACTAGCGGGGGGATACAATGAGCAGTTCTTC.